This TCR beta chain was found in a study of cytomegalovirus exposure and HLA in healthy donors. Study-wide background: Falling in the Caucasian-associated ancestry cluster were approximately 84% of approximately 400 genotyped donors.

The PCR ran on 60 Vbeta and 13 Jbeta primers. Data came from immunoSEQ multiplex PCR; TCRdb stores just in-frame clones and leaves some out. The table lists roughly 100,000 clones, 70% to 85% of them singletons. In its sample, this clone was seen once. The antigen remains unidentified. This CDR3 contains 14 residues. Germline V CDR1 and CDR2: MNHNY, SVGAGI (reference sequence). J lost 3 bases, V lost 6 bases, and 6 bases had no gene match. The study, taken as a whole, reports: When analyzed later, a missense DCLRE1C variant was found to be linked to TCR beta V- and J-gene trimming. One later analysis reportedly identified an Asian-associated ancestry cluster that showed fewer N-insertions than the roughly 600-donor mean. As was reported, the classifier diagnosed cytomegalovirus status with high specificity and sensitivity.

This receptor was taken from a boy between 10 and 17 years old in good health and CMV-seronegative. V is TRBV6-6 and J is TRBJ2-3; 7 bases agree with TRBD2. The material sequenced was PBMCs. CDR3 nucleotide sequence: TGTGCCAGCAGGAGCGGGACTTATACAGATACGCAGTATTTT. Encoded protein: CASRSGTYTDTQYF.